These T cell receptor beta chains were read from a single sample in a study of T-cell memory formation after mild COVID-19. TCRdb re-called the 5' RACE reads with MiXCR, one entry per CDR3 protein. Counted here are approximately 340,000 distinct CDR3 sequences, about 16% occurring once; the ten biggest clones make up around 20%. Sequenced: PBMCs or a T cell subset sorted from them (not recorded which). The receptors were gathered from a man aged 18 to 29 who had mild COVID-19 (a few samples of this study predate the infection). Cell type and time point are not known. Both conserved end residues are part of each CDR3. D genes are given only for firm matches. Size tells how often a clone was seen (once, few, many) or the class of an expanded clone, and some rows leave it out.

d_call clone_size cdr3_length j_call v_call cdr3_aa cdr3_nt
- - 17 TRBJ2-2 TRBV6-2/TRBV6-3 CASSYSKAGMIPGELFF TGTGCCAGCAGTTACTCGAAGGCAGGGATGATCCCCGGGGAGCTGTTTTTT
- - 14 TRBJ2-1 TRBV7-2 CASSSRDTRNEQFF TGTGCCAGCAGCTCCCGGGACACCCGCAATGAGCAGTTCTTC
- few 16 TRBJ2-5 TRBV7-9 CASSPAWGESQETQYF TGTGCCAGCAGCCCGGCGTGGGGGGAGAGTCAAGAGACCCAGTACTTC
TRBD2 - 14 TRBJ2-3 TRBV6-6 CASSNQPGGDTQYF TGTGCCAGCAGTAATCAACCGGGGGGAGATACGCAGTATTTT
- - 16 TRBJ2-1 TRBV4-1 CASSQPDAGVTHEQFF TGCGCCAGCAGCCAGCCCGATGCAGGTGTTACTCATGAGCAGTTCTTC
TRBD1 once 15 TRBJ2-1 TRBV6-4 CASSVGTGGINEQFF TGTGCCAGCTCCGTCGGGACAGGGGGCATCAATGAGCAGTTCTTC
- - 14 TRBJ1-1 TRBV20-1 CSAPRQGSFGVAFF TGCAGTGCTCCCCGGCAGGGGTCATTTGGGGTAGCTTTCTTT
TRBD2 - 17 TRBJ2-1 TRBV4-1 CASSHLRLAGLVDEQFF TGCGCCAGCAGCCACCTACGACTAGCGGGGCTAGTGGATGAGCAGTTCTTC
- - 15 TRBJ1-1 TRBV4-2 CASSQAPAGDTEAFF TGTGCCAGCAGCCAAGCCCCAGCGGGGGACACTGAAGCTTTCTTT
- - 15 TRBJ2-5 TRBV6-4 CASSDPQGRGETQYF TGTGCCAGCAGTGACCCGCAGGGGCGGGGGGAGACCCAGTACTTC
- - 16 TRBJ2-5 TRBV15 CATSRDGGRDQETQYF TGTGCCACCAGCAGAGATGGTGGGCGGGACCAAGAGACCCAGTACTTC
- many 13 TRBJ2-5 TRBV20-1 CSAAIGAPETQYF TGCAGTGCTGCCATCGGGGCCCCCGAGACCCAGTACTTC
- - 13 TRBJ1-2 TRBV6-2/TRBV6-3 CASRARGHYGYTF TGTGCCAGCAGGGCTCGGGGGCACTATGGCTACACCTTC
- few 10 TRBJ1-2 TRBV7-2 CASSREGYTF TGTGCCAGCAGCCGGGAAGGCTACACCTTC
- many 16 TRBJ2-3 TRBV4-3 CASSREMEGGTDTQYF TGCGCCAGCAGCCGAGAAATGGAAGGGGGCACAGATACGCAGTATTTT
- - 16 TRBJ1-1 TRBV5-1 CASSPGAGAVDTEAFF TGCGCCAGCAGCCCCGGGGCGGGGGCTGTCGACACTGAAGCTTTCTTT
- - 15 TRBJ2-3 TRBV4-1 CASSQAQQGPDTQYF TGCGCCAGCAGCCAAGCTCAGCAGGGCCCAGATACGCAGTATTTT
TRBD2 few 17 TRBJ2-7 TRBV7-8 CASSLALNSGSSYEQYF TGTGCCAGCAGCTTAGCGCTAAATAGCGGGAGCTCCTACGAGCAGTACTTC
- few 14 TRBJ1-2 TRBV5-4 CASSSGGDPYGYTF TGTGCCAGCAGCTCGGGGGGAGACCCCTATGGCTACACCTTC
TRBD1 - 17 TRBJ2-3 TRBV6-1 CASRYRVHRGLTDTQYF TGTGCCAGCAGATACCGGGTCCACAGGGGCCTCACAGATACGCAGTATTTT
- many 13 TRBJ1-1 TRBV5-1 CASSLGGDTEAFF TGTGCCAGCAGCCTGGGGGGGGATACTGAAGCTTTCTTT
- - 15 TRBJ1-5 TRBV7-2 CASSPAQDSNQPQHF TGTGCCAGCAGCCCGGCGCAGGATAGCAATCAGCCCCAGCATTTT
- - 14 TRBJ1-4 TRBV10-2 CASSGQLGNEKLFF TGCGCCAGCAGTGGACAGTTGGGAAATGAAAAACTGTTTTTT
TRBD1 many 13 TRBJ2-7 TRBV7-3 CASSFGTGDEQYF TGTGCCAGCAGCTTCGGGACAGGGGACGAGCAGTACTTC
- once 13 TRBJ1-1 TRBV5-1 CATGTGGRTEAFF TGCGCCACCGGGACGGGAGGGAGAACTGAAGCTTTCTTT
- - 17 TRBJ1-6 TRBV14 CASSLGRKSSYNSPLHF TGTGCCAGCAGCCTCGGACGAAAGAGCTCCTATAATTCACCCCTCCACTTT
- few 14 TRBJ2-7 TRBV20-1 CSARDLTGFYEQYF TGCAGTGCTAGAGATCTTACGGGGTTCTACGAGCAGTACTTC
- - 13 TRBJ1-2 TRBV10-2 CASSELGQYGYTF TGCGCCAGCAGTGAGCTCGGACAGTATGGCTACACCTTC
- many 13 TRBJ1-2 TRBV5-6 CASSFEANYGYTF TGTGCCAGCAGCTTCGAAGCTAACTATGGCTACACCTTC
- few 17 TRBJ2-2 TRBV9 CASSVTGSGANTGELFF TGTGCCAGCAGCGTGACGGGATCCGGGGCGAACACCGGGGAGCTGTTTTTT
TRBD2 - 14 TRBJ2-5 TRBV2 CASSVTAGEETQYF TGTGCCAGCAGTGTGACGGCGGGGGAGGAGACCCAGTACTTC
- many 13 TRBJ1-1 TRBV2 CASSDWAGTEAFF TGTGCCAGCAGTGATTGGGCAGGGACTGAAGCTTTCTTT
TRBD2 - 17 TRBJ2-2 TRBV9 CASSTRTSGGDTGELFF TGTGCCAGCAGCACCCGGACTAGCGGGGGTGACACCGGGGAGCTGTTTTTT
- - 13 TRBJ1-4 TRBV7-3 CASAGTDGEKLFF TGTGCCAGCGCCGGGACCGATGGTGAAAAACTGTTTTTT
- few 12 TRBJ1-2 TRBV18 CASSPLNYGYTF TGTGCCAGCTCACCACTAAATTATGGCTACACCTTC
- few 12 TRBJ1-1 TRBV6-2/TRBV6-3 CASSVWGTEAFF TGTGCCAGCAGCGTCTGGGGGACTGAAGCTTTCTTT
TRBD1 - 14 TRBJ2-5 TRBV5-1 CASSLEGTGETQYF TGCGCCAGCAGCTTGGAAGGGACAGGGGAGACCCAGTACTTC
TRBD1 - 16 TRBJ1-1 TRBV6-5 CASSYAWDRENTEAFF TGTGCCAGCAGTTACGCATGGGACAGGGAGAACACTGAAGCTTTCTTT
- few 14 TRBJ2-1 TRBV4-1 CASSPPGGPNEQFF TGCGCCAGCAGCCCCCCCGGGGGGCCCAATGAGCAGTTCTTC
TRBD2 many 15 TRBJ2-3 TRBV5-1 CASSLGLAAWDTQYF TGCGCCAGCAGCTTGGGACTAGCGGCTTGGGATACGCAGTATTTT
- few 13 TRBJ1-4 TRBV5-1 CASSLWQEEKLFF TGCGCCAGCAGCTTATGGCAAGAGGAAAAACTGTTTTTT
- - 14 TRBJ1-1 TRBV6-5 CASSPSGARTEAFF TGTGCCAGCAGCCCCTCGGGGGCGCGCACTGAAGCTTTCTTT
TRBD1 - 13 TRBJ2-4 TRBV29-1 CSVRQGSKNIQYF TGCAGCGTTCGACAGGGTAGCAAAAACATTCAGTACTTC
TRBD1 - 17 TRBJ2-5 TRBV4-3 CASSQEGDREGQETQYF TGCGCCAGCAGCCAAGAGGGGGACAGGGAGGGTCAAGAGACCCAGTACTTC
TRBD1 - 18 TRBJ1-3 TRBV4-2 CASSQAATGLEVGNTIYF TGTGCCAGCAGCCAAGCGGCGACAGGGTTGGAGGTTGGAAACACCATATATTTT
TRBD1 - 14 TRBJ2-7 TRBV12-3/TRBV12-4 CASTGQGANYEQYF TGTGCCAGCACCGGACAGGGGGCGAATTACGAGCAGTACTTC
TRBD1 - 14 TRBJ2-3 TRBV3-1 CASSQARGLDTQYF TGTGCCAGCAGCCAAGCCAGGGGGCTAGATACGCAGTATTTT